The present T cell receptor (beta chain) was sequenced within a study of CD8 T cells in Susac syndrome. General study results and limits: As the study acknowledged, the number of individuals who were part of its TCR sequencing and HLA analysis was relatively small.

V was trimmed by 6 bases and J by 0 bases, leaving 17 bases between them. The CDR3 sequence is 16 residues long. The germline gives CDR1 LGHDT, CDR2 YNNKEL (reference sequence). TEMRA cells were FACS-enriched, while CD8+ and CD4+ T cells were negatively isolated. RNA totalling about 0.45 to 1 ug underwent reverse transcription with random hexamers. TCR beta CDR3 was amplified by immunoSEQ multiplex PCR. This amplification extended across 54 Vbeta and 13 Jbeta segments. TCRdb processed the immunoSEQ multiplex PCR reads anew with MiXCR; each CDR3 protein has one entry. The table has tens of thousands of distinct CDR3 sequences, 85% to 95% seen once; the top ten hold about 0.28%. In this sample, this clonotype turned up once. Its target is not known.

The sequencing sample was made of CD4+ T cells from PBMCs. The chain is built from TRBV3-1 and TRBJ1-1; D possibly corresponds to TRBD1 (5 bases). The source is a human donor with Susac syndrome. For the CDR3, the DNA is TGTGCCAGCAGACGGCGTACCGGGACGGTGAACACTGAAGCTTTCTTT. This gives the protein CASRRRTGTVNTEAFF.